The clone carrying this TCR beta chain was recorded once. Authors' analysis steps: Amplification with reference gene primers provided the estimates of nucleated cell counts. Data came from immunoSEQ multiplex PCR; TCRdb stores just in-frame clones and leaves some out. The V and J calls and clone size are taken from that table; D and trimming were inferred from the DNA. The table lists fewer than 130,000 clones, around nine tenths of them singletons, with approximately 4.8% in the top ten. This sample stems from a study of blood T cell repertoires in COVID-19. Looked up from germline, CDR1 is GTSNPN and CDR2 is SVGIG (reference sequence). V lost 3 bases, J lost 5 bases, and 1 base stayed unmatched. The CDR3 loop spans 13 amino acids.

This sequence originates from a human donor in a cohort sampled during active COVID-19. This chain uses TRBV30 with TRBJ2-3; 11 nucleotides line up with TRBD2. Specimen: peripheral blood. The CDR3 nucleotides read TGTGCCTGGAGCGGGACTAGCGGAGATACGCAGTATTTT. Residues: CAWSGTSGDTQYF.